Below are 5 T cell receptor beta chains sequenced from a single sample in a study of T-cell reconstitution after alpha-beta-depleted transplantation in children. TCRbeta library construction was performed incorporating unique molecular identifiers. TCRdb recomputed calls from the PCR reads with MiXCR, one row per CDR3 protein. The data hold about 470,000 distinct CDR3 sequences, with over 40% observed a single time. The sequenced sample was PBMCs, obtained before TCRalphabeta/CD19-depleted stem cell transplant. The origin of the receptors is a girl aged 2-10 years with aplastic anemia, due to receive a stem cell transplant.

In DNA form, the CDR3 reads TGTGCCAGCAGCTTAGACCCAGACAGGATCACCTACGAGCAGTACTTC. Translated, it gives CASSLDPDRITYEQYF. The chain recombines TRBV7-8 with TRBJ2-7; possibly TRBD1 for D (6 bases). Trimming stripped 1 base from V and 2 bases from J, with 15 bases between. The CDR3 is 16 amino acids. Germline CDR1 reads SGHVS; CDR2 reads FQNEAQ.

V usage is TRBV4-2 and J usage is TRBJ1-2; D is possibly TRBD1 (6 bases). Between the trimmed V and J ends, which lost 0 bases and 4 bases, there was a span of 15 bases. The CDR3 loop spans 16 amino acids. Per the germline V gene, CDR1 is LGHNA and CDR2 is YNFKEQ. Written as DNA, the CDR3 is TGTGCCAGCAGCCAAGAAGGGGATTTGGGGGCCTATGGCTACACCTTC. Amino acid sequence: CASSQEGDLGAYGYTF.

The chain has TRBV27 and TRBJ2-3; no reliable D call. Trimming took off 2 bases at V and 4 bases at J, with 7 bases between the two ends. This CDR3 comprises 13 residues. CDR1 and CDR2 (germline): MNHEY, SMNVEV (reference sequence). The CDR3 sequence is CASSLSSSDTQYF. The CDR3 DNA sequence: TGTGCCAGCAGTTTAAGTAGCTCAGATACGCAGTATTTT.

The chain has TRBV20-1 and TRBJ2-7; tentatively, D is TRBD2 (5 bases). The CDR3 loop spans 13 amino acids. In germline, CDR1 is DFQATT, CDR2 SNEGSKA (reference sequence). V lost 3 bases to trimming and J lost 7 bases, with 16 bases between them. The CDR3 nucleotides read TGCAGTGCTAGCCCCGGGGTCCCGGGGGAGCAGTACTTC. Translating gives CSASPGVPGEQYF.

This clonotype was seen many times. The J gene is TRBJ2-1, the V gene TRBV27; TRBD2 matches at 9 bases. Germline-derived CDR1 and CDR2 are MNHEY and SMNVEV (reference sequence). V shed 3 bases, J shed 5 bases, and the junction held 14 bases outside the gene matches. This CDR3 region has 18 residues. For the CDR3, the DNA is TGTGCCAGCAGTTTGAATCATCTAGCGGGATCGTTGAACAATGAGCAGTTCTTC. It yields the protein CASSLNHLAGSLNNEQFF.